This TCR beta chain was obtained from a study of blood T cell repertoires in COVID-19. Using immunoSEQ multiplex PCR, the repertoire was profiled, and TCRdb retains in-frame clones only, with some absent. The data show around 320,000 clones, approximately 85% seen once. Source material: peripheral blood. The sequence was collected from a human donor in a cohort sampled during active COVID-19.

The CDR3 loop reads CASSQDSYNEQFF. CDR3 DNA: TGTGCCAGCAGCCAAGACAGTTACAATGAGCAGTTCTTC. The gene calls are TRBV6-5 and TRBJ2-1; possibly TRBD1 for D (5 bases). With 6 bases removed from V and 4 bases from J, the gap between germline ends came to 10 bases. The CDR3 extends over 13 amino acids. Germline V gene sequence: CDR1 MNHEY, CDR2 SVGAGI.